The 18 T cell receptor beta chains below come from one sample, sequenced in a study of shared clonotypes between healthy human individuals. Clones were sequenced by immunoSEQ multiplex PCR, and TCRdb holds only the in-frame ones, with some missing. The sample consists of fewer than 2.5 million clones, over 85% of them appearing once. Sample: naive CD4+ T cells from PBMCs. Subset here: CD45RA+ positively selected. These receptors were obtained from a man aged 18 to 30 in good health. Some clones in this sample may be carry-over from other donors' samples.

The chain has TRBV5-4 and TRBJ2-7, with D uncertain. The CDR3 contains 14 residues. Germline CDR1 and CDR2: SGHNT and YYREEE (reference sequence). Trimming took 4 bases from V and 0 from J, leaving 11 bases between them. CDR3 region: CASSPQTPSYEQYF. CDR3 coding DNA: TGTGCCAGCAGCCCCCAGACACCCTCCTACGAGCAGTACTTC.

As for this clone: The junction does not match germline at one end; this may be a read error. The chain has TRBV5-1 and TRBJ1-4; tentative D call: TRBD1 (5 bases). The CDR3 covers 14 residues. Germline V gene data show CDR1 as SGHRS and CDR2 as YFSETQ. This CDR3 reads CASGLTAGSEKLFF. The CDR3 DNA reads as TGCGCCAGCGGCTTAACGGCAGGGTCGGAAAAACTGTTTTTT.

The rearrangement uses TRBV7-2 and TRBJ2-7; D call uncertain. The germline V and J ends were trimmed by 1 base and 6 bases, with 10 bases remaining between them. This CDR3 is built from 13 residues. Germline V gene lookup returns CDR1 SGHTA and CDR2 FQGNSA. The CDR3 region is CASSLGALGEQYF. CDR3 sequence (DNA): TGTGCCAGCAGCTTAGGTGCTTTAGGCGAGCAGTACTTC. Full variable domain (remainder filled in from reference TRBV7-2 and TRBJ2-7): GAGVSQSPSNKVTEKGKDVELRCDPISGHTALYWYRQSLGQGLEFLIYFQGNSAPDKSGLPSDRFSAERTGGSVSTLTIQRTQQEDSAVYLCASSLGALGEQYFGPGTRLTVT.

V is TRBV11-3 and J is TRBJ2-1; D possibly corresponds to TRBD1 (5 bases). This CDR3 is built from 16 residues. Germline V gene data show CDR1 as SGHNT and CDR2 as YENEEA. Trimming shortened V by 5 bases and J by 0 bases, and 14 bases separated the two germline ends. The CDR3 region has the DNA TGTGCCAGCAGCCAGGGCGGCGGAAGCTCCTACAATGAGCAGTTCTTC. Its translation is CASSQGGGSSYNEQFF.

The chain combines TRBV7-2 with TRBJ2-6, with D perhaps matching TRBD1 (5 bases). Germline values: CDR1 SGHTA, CDR2 FQGNSA. Trimming took off 2 bases at V and 0 bases at J, with 14 bases between the two ends. The CDR3 contains 18 residues. In nucleotides, the CDR3 is TGTGCCAGCAGCTTACTTGGGGCCTTAAGCTCTGGGGCCAACGTCCTGACTTTC. This gives the protein CASSLLGALSSGANVLTF.

V is TRBV28 and J is TRBJ1-2, with D perhaps TRBD1 (6 bases). Germline-derived CDR1 and CDR2 are MDHEN and SYDVKM. This CDR3 is built from 16 residues. The germline V and J ends were trimmed by 3 bases and 1 base, with 15 bases remaining between them. The DNA of the CDR3 is TGTGCCAGCAGTTTTGACAGGACATGGCTTAACTATGGCTACACCTTC. Its translation: CASSFDRTWLNYGYTF.

This chain uses TRBV19 with TRBJ2-5; TRBD2 aligns across 8 bases. The ends lost 4 bases at V and 3 bases at J; junction bases unmatched: 10. Germline V gives CDR1 LNHDA, CDR2 SQIVND (reference sequence). This CDR3 contains 16 residues. DNA for the CDR3: TGTGCCAGTAGTACGTACCTAGCGGGCCGCAAAGAGACCCAGTACTTC. As protein: CASSTYLAGRKETQYF.

The chain is built from TRBV28 and TRBJ2-6, with D perhaps being TRBD1 or TRBD2 (7 bases each). Germline CDR1 and CDR2: MDHEN and SYDVKM. The CDR3 runs 19 residues. Between the trimmed V and J ends, which lost 4 bases and 0 bases, there was a span of 19 bases. For the CDR3, the DNA is TGTGCCAGCAGTTCACCAAGCGGGACAGCTCACTCTGGGGCCAACGTCCTGACTTTC. As protein: CASSSPSGTAHSGANVLTF.

The CDR3 is CSAKTSGGYEQYF. The CDR3 coding sequence is TGCAGCGCCAAAACTAGCGGGGGTTACGAGCAGTACTTC. The V and J genes are TRBV29-1 and TRBJ2-7, with 11 bases matching TRBD2. Germline CDR1 is SQVTM and CDR2 is ANQGSEA. The V gene end was trimmed by 7 bases and the J gene end by 4 bases; junction bases not matched to a gene: 6. CDR3 size: 13 residues.

This clone was found once. The chain carries TRBV30 and TRBJ2-1; 8 nucleotides agree with TRBD1. The CDR3 has 13 residues. V trimming: 2 bases; J trimming: 5 bases; junction bases outside the gene matches: 2. The germline gives CDR1 GTSNPN, CDR2 SVGIG (reference sequence). The CDR3 loop reads CAWSPDRDNEQFF. In DNA, the CDR3 is TGTGCCTGGAGTCCGGACAGGGACAATGAGCAGTTCTTC.

This chain's CDR3 is CASSPRGANTGELFF. The CDR3 coding sequence is TGTGCCAGCAGCCCCAGGGGAGCGAACACCGGGGAGCTGTTTTTT. The gene calls are TRBV7-3 and TRBJ2-2, with D tentatively TRBD1 (6 bases). Germline loops: CDR1 SGHTA, CDR2 FQGTGA. Trimming stripped 5 bases from V and 0 bases from J, with 10 bases between. The CDR3 covers 15 residues.

The genes are TRBV30 and TRBJ1-5, with 7 bases that match TRBD1. The V segment lost 0 bases and the J segment 3 bases; nucleotides outside the gene matches: 8. In germline, CDR1 is GTSNPN, CDR2 SVGIG (reference sequence). The CDR3 spans 16 residues. This CDR3 is CAWSVRHRGINQPQHF. Written as DNA, the CDR3 is TGTGCCTGGAGTGTACGCCACAGGGGAATCAATCAGCCCCAGCATTTT.

The J gene is TRBJ2-7, the V gene TRBV28, with 9 positions matching TRBD1. Trimming removed 9 bases from V and 7 bases from J; junction bases left unmatched: 19. Germline values: CDR1 MDHEN, CDR2 SYDVKM. The CDR3 totals 16 residues. The CDR3 sequence: CASHRGGGQGQEEQYF. Written as DNA, the CDR3 is TGTGCCAGTCACAGAGGGGGGGGACAGGGACAGGAAGAGCAGTACTTC.

V usage is TRBV4-1 and J usage is TRBJ2-3; TRBD2 aligns across 7 bases. The CDR3 is 17 amino acids. The ends lost 4 bases at V and 1 base at J; junction bases unmatched: 11. Germline loops: CDR1 MGHRA, CDR2 YSYEKL. CDR3 in DNA: TGCGCCAGCAGCCGCCGAGGGATAGCGGGCGGCACAGATACGCAGTATTTT. Its protein product is CASSRRGIAGGTDTQYF.

The chain is built from TRBV18 and TRBJ2-7, with D hard to call. The CDR3 covers 13 residues. With 6 bases removed from V and 1 base from J, the gap between germline ends came to 10 bases. CDR1 is KGHSH and CDR2 is LQKENI in the germline V gene. Here the CDR3 reads CASSEMPSYEQYF. DNA of the CDR3: TGTGCCAGCTCCGAGATGCCTTCCTACGAGCAGTACTTC.

This sequence joins TRBV7-2 and TRBJ2-7; 7 positions agree with TRBD1. Germline assignment: CDR1 SGHTA and CDR2 FQGNSA. V was pared by 2 bases and J by 0 bases, with 16 bases of the junction left unmatched. CDR3 length equals 19 residues. This chain's CDR3 is CASSLRGRQGREGSYEQYF. In DNA, the CDR3 is TGTGCCAGCAGCTTAAGAGGCCGACAGGGCAGAGAGGGCTCCTACGAGCAGTACTTC. The variable domain in full, completed from reference TRBV7-2 and TRBJ2-7, reads GAGVSQSPSNKVTEKGKDVELRCDPISGHTALYWYRQSLGQGLEFLIYFQGNSAPDKSGLPSDRFSAERTGGSVSTLTIQRTQQEDSAVYLCASSLRGRQGREGSYEQYFGPGTRLTVT.

As DNA, the CDR3 is TGTGCCAGCGGGGGACTAGCGGCCCTCACAGATACGCAGTATTTT. This translates into CASGGLAALTDTQYF. This rearrangement joins TRBV6-6 to TRBJ2-3, with 11 bases fitting TRBD2. J gave up 2 bases and V 8 bases, and 6 bases lay outside the gene matches. Per germline, CDR1 MNHNY and CDR2 SVGAGI (reference sequence). This CDR3 contains 15 residues.

The gene calls are TRBV11-3 and TRBJ2-1; 7 nucleotides match TRBD1. Germline V gives CDR1 SGHNT, CDR2 YENEEA. The trim removed 4 bases at V and 7 bases at J, leaving 13 bases unmatched. CDR3 length equals 16 residues. The CDR3 spells CASSSRQGVSSNEQFF. The CDR3 DNA sequence: TGTGCCAGCAGCTCCCGACAGGGCGTTTCCTCAAATGAGCAGTTCTTC.